This T cell receptor (beta chain) was identified in a study of blood T cells in healthy people across ages. Regarding this clonotype: No antigen is known for it.

CDR1 SNHLY and CDR2 FYNNEI come from the germline V gene. J was trimmed by 8 bases and V by 6 bases; bases with no gene match: 9. This CDR3 has 14 residues. A J-beta primer mix and a sample-barcoded 5' primer were used in a second PCR of about 6 to 12 cycles. One entry per CDR3 protein results from TCRdb running MiXCR on the 5' RACE reads. The sample holds about 1.5 million distinct CDR3 sequences, around two fifths seen once. Broader study findings: A roughly linear fall in TCR beta diversity per million T cells was seen with increasing age. Among long-lived donors, naive CD4+ cells were more numerous and diversity higher than in aged donors. Nothing was known about donor CMV status, and this possibly confounded expanded clonotype changes.

The source is a woman younger than 35 in good health. The chain employs TRBV2 and TRBJ1-2, with 10 bases that match TRBD1. Source material: blood. The CDR3 here is CASRTGGLPGGYTF. The DNA of the CDR3 is TGTGCCAGCAGGACAGGGGGCCTACCCGGGGGCTACACCTTC. The variable domain in full, with the rest retrieved from reference TRBV2 and TRBJ1-2, is EPEVTQTPSHQVTQMGQEVILRCVPISNHLYFYWYRQILGQKVEFLVSFYNNEISEKSEIFDDQFSVERPDGSNFTLKIRSTKLEDSAMYFCASRTGGLPGGYTFGSGTRLTVV.